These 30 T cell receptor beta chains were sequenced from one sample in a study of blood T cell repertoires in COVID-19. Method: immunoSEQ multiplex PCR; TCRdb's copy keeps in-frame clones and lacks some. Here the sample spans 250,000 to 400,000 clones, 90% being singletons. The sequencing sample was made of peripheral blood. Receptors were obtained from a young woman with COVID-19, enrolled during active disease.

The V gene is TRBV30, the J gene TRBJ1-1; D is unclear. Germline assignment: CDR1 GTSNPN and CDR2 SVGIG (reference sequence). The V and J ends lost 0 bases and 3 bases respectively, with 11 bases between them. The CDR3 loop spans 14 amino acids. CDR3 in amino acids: CAWSVTEKDTEAFF. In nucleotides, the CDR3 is TGTGCCTGGAGTGTAACGGAGAAGGACACTGAAGCTTTCTTT. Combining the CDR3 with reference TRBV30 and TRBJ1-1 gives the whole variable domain SQTIHQWPATLVQPVGSPLSLECTVEGTSNPNLYWYRQAAGRGLQLLFYSVGIGQISSEVPQNLSASRPQDRQFILSSKKLLLSDSGFYLCAWSVTEKDTEAFFGQGTRLTVV.

CDR3 coding DNA: TGTGCCATCAGTGAGTCGAACAGCCCTAATGAAAAACTGTTTTTT. Encoded protein: CAISESNSPNEKLFF. The chain carries TRBV10-3 and TRBJ1-4; D not certain. Germline V gene lookup returns CDR1 ENHRY and CDR2 SYGVKD. Trimming took off 0 bases at V and 3 bases at J, with 8 bases between the two ends. There are 15 residues in the CDR3.

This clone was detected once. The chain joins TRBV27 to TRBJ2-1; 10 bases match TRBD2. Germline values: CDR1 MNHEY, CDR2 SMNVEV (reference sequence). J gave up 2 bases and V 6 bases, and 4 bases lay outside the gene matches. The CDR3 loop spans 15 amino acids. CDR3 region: CASRLAGQPYNEQFF. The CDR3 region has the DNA TGTGCCAGCAGACTAGCGGGACAACCCTACAATGAGCAGTTCTTC.

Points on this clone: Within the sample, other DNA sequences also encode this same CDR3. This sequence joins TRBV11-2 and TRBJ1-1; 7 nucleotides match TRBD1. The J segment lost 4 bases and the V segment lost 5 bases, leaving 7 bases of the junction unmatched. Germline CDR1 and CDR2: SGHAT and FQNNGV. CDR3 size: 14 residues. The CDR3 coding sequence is TGTGCCAGCAGCCTTGACAGGGTTTCCACTGAAGCTTTCTTT. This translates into CASSLDRVSTEAFF.

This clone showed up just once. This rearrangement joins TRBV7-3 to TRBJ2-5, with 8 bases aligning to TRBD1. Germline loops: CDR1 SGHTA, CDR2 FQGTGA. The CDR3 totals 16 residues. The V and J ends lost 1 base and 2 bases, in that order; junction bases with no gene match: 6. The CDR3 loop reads CASSLIGQGGQETQYF. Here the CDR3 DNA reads TGTGCCAGCAGCTTAATTGGACAGGGAGGACAAGAGACCCAGTACTTC.

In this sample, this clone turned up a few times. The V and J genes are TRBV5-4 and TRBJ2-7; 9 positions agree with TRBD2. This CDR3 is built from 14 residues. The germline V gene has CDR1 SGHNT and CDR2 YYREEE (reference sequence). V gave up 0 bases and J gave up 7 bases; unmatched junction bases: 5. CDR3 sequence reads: CASSLGGTSTEQYF. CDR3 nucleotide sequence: TGTGCCAGCAGCTTGGGCGGGACTAGCACGGAGCAGTACTTC.

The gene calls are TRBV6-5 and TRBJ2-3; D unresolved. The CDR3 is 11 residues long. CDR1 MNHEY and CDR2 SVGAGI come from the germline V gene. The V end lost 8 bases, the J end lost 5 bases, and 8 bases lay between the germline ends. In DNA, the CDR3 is TGTGCCAGCCGAGGATTAGATACGCAGTATTTT. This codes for CASRGLDTQYF.

DNA for the CDR3: TGTGCCAGCAGCCCCTGGCAGGGAATCCCTGAAGCTTTCTTT. Its protein product is CASSPWQGIPEAFF. The chain links TRBV3-1 (or the pseudogene TRBV3-2) to TRBJ1-1; possible D gene TRBD1, 5 bases. The length of the CDR3 is 14 residues. Germline V gives CDR1 LGHDT, CDR2 YNNKEL (reference sequence). Trimming pared 4 bases from V and 6 bases from J, leaving 15 bases between.

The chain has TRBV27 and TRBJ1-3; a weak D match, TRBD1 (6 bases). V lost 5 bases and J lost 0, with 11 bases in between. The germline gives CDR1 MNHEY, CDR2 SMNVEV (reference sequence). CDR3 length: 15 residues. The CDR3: CASSADSSSGNTIYF. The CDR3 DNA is TGTGCCAGCAGTGCGGACAGTAGCTCTGGAAACACCATATATTTT.

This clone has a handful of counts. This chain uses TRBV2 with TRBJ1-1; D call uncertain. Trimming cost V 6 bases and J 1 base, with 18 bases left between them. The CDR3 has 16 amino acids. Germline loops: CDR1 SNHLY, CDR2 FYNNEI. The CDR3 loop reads CASRAGMGGSNTEAFF. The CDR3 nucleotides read TGTGCCAGCAGGGCCGGGATGGGAGGGTCGAACACTGAAGCTTTCTTT. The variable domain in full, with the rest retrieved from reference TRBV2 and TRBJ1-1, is EPEVTQTPSHQVTQMGQEVILRCVPISNHLYFYWYRQILGQKVEFLVSFYNNEISEKSEIFDDQFSVERPDGSNFTLKIRSTKLEDSAMYFCASRAGMGGSNTEAFFGQGTRLTVV.

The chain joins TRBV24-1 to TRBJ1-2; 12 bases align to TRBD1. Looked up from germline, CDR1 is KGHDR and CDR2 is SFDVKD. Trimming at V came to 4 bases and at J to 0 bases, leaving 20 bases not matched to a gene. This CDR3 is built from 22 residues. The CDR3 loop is CATSEAGTGGRYRKLANYGYTF. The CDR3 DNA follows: TGTGCCACCAGTGAAGCCGGGACAGGGGGCCGGTACCGTAAATTAGCTAACTATGGCTACACCTTC.

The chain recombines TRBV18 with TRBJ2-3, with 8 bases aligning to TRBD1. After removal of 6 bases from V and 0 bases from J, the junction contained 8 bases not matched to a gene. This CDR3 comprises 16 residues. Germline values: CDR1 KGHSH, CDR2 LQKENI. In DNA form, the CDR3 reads TGTGCCAGCTCTCAAAACCGGGACAGGAGCACAGATACGCAGTATTTT. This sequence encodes CASSQNRDRSTDTQYF. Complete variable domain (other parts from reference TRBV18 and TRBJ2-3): NAGVMQNPRHLVRRRGQEARLRCSPMKGHSHVYWYRQLPEEGLKFMVYLQKENIIDESGMPKERFSAEFPKEGPSILRIQQVVRGDSAAYFCASSQNRDRSTDTQYFGPGTRLTVL.

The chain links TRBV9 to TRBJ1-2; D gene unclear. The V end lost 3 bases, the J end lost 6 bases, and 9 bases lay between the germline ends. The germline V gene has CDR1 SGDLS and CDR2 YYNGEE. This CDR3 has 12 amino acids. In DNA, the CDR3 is TGTGCCAGCAGCGCCGCAAGCGATGGCTACACCTTC. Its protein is CASSAASDGYTF.

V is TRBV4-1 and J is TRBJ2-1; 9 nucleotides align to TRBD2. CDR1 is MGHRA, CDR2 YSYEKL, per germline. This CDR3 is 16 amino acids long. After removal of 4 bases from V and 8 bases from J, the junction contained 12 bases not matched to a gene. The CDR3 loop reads CASSLGTAGGTDEQFF. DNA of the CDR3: TGCGCCAGCAGCCTGGGGACCGCGGGAGGGACGGATGAGCAGTTCTTC.

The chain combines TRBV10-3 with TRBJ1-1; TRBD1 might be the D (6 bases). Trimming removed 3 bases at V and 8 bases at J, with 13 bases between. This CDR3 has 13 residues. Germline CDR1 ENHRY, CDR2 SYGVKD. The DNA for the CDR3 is TGTGCCATCAGTGAAGGGGGATACCTAGAAGCTTTCTTT. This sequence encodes CAISEGGYLEAFF.

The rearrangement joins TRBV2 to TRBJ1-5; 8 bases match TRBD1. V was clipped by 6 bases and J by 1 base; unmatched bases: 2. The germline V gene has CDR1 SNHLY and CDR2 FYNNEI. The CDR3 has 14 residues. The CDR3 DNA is TGTGCCAGCAGCGGGGACAGGAGCAATCAGCCCCAGCATTTT. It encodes CASSGDRSNQPQHF.

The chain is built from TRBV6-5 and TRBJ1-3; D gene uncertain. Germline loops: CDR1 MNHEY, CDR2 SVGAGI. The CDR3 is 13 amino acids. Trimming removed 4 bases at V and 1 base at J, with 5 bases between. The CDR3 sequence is CASSSGSGNTIYF. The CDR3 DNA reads TGTGCCAGCAGTTCCGGTTCTGGAAACACCATATATTTT.

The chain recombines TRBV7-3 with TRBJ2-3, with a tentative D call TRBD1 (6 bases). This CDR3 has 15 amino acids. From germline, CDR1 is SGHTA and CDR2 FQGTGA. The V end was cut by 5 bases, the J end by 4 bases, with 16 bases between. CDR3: CASSPGTLMPDTQYF. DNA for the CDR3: TGTGCCAGCAGCCCCGGGACACTAATGCCAGATACGCAGTATTTT.

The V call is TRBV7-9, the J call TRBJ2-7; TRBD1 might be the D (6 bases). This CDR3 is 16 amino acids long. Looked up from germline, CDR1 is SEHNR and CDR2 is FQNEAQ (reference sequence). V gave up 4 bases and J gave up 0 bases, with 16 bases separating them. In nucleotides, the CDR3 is TGTGCCAGCAGCTCACCGGGACACCCCAGCTCCTACGAGCAGTACTTC. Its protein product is CASSSPGHPSSYEQYF.

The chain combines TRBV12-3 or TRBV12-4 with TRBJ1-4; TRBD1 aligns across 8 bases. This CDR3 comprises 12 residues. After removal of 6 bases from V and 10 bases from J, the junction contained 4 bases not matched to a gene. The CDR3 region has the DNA TGTGCCAGCAGCCCAGGGACAGGAAAACTGTTTTTT. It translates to CASSPGTGKLFF.

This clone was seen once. The CDR3 region is CASSYSAGGGGYTF. The CDR3 region has the DNA TGTGCCAGCAGTTACTCGGCAGGGGGTGGGGGCTACACCTTC. The V gene is TRBV6-5, the J gene TRBJ1-2; TRBD1 matches at 7 bases. Germline CDR1 reads MNHEY; CDR2 reads SVGAGI. The CDR3 covers 14 residues. V was clipped by 0 bases and J by 8 bases; unmatched bases: 6.

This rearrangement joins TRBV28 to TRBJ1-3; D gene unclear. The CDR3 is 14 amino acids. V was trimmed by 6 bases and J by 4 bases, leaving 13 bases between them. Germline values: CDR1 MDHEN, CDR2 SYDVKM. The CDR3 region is CASSPRGSGNTIYF. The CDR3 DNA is TGTGCCAGCAGCCCACGAGGGTCCGGAAACACCATATATTTT.

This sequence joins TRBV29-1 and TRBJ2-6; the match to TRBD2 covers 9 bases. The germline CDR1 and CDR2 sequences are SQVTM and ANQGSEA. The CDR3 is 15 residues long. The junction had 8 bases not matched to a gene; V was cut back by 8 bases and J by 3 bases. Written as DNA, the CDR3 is TGCAGCTATAGCGGGGGCGCAGGTGGGGCCAACGTCCTGACTTTC. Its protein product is CSYSGGAGGANVLTF.

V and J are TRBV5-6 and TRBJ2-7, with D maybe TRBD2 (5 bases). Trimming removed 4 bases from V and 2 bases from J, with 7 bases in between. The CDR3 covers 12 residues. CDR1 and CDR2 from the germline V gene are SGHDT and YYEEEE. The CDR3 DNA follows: TGTGCCAGCAGCCGGGGTCCCTACGAGCAGTACTTC. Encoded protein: CASSRGPYEQYF.

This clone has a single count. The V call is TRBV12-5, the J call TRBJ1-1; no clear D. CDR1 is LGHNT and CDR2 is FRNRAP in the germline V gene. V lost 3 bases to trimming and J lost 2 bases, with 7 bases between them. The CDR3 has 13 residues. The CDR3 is CASGLTENTEAFF. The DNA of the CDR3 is TGTGCTAGTGGTTTAACAGAAAACACTGAAGCTTTCTTT.

DNA for the CDR3: TGCGCCAGCAGCTTGTTTCCTAGCGGGCCGAACAATGAGCAGTTCTTC. Protein product: CASSLFPSGPNNEQFF. The chain couples TRBV5-1 to TRBJ2-1, with 8 bases lining up with TRBD2. Germline V gene sequence: CDR1 SGHRS, CDR2 YFSETQ. After removal of 1 base from V and 5 bases from J, the junction contained 8 bases not matched to a gene. The CDR3 runs 16 residues.

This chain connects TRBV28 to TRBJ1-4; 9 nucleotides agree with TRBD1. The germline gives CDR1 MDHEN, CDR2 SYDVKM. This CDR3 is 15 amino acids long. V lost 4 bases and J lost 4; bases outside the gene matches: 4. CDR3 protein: CASSYRQGVNEKLFF. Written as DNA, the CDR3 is TGTGCCAGCAGTTACCGACAGGGGGTTAATGAAAAACTGTTTTTT.

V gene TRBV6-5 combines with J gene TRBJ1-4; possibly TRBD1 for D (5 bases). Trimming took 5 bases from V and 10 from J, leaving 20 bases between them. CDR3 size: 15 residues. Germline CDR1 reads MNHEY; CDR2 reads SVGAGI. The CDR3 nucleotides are TGTGCCAGCAGTAACCTTTTGGGGGAGGGACGAAAACTGTTTTTT. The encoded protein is CASSNLLGEGRKLFF.

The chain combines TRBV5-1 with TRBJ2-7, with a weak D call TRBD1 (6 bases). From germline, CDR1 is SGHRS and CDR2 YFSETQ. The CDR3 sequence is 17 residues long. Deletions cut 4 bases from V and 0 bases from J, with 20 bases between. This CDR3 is CASSPTRGTKNSYEQYF. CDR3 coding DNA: TGCGCCAGCAGCCCAACCCGTGGGACAAAAAACTCCTACGAGCAGTACTTC.

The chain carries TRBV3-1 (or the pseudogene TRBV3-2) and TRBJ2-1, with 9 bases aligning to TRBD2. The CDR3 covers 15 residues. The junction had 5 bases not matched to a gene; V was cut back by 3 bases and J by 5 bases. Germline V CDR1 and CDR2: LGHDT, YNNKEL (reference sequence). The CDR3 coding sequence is TGTGCCAGCAGCCAGATACGACTAGCGGACAATGAGCAGTTCTTC. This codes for CASSQIRLADNEQFF.